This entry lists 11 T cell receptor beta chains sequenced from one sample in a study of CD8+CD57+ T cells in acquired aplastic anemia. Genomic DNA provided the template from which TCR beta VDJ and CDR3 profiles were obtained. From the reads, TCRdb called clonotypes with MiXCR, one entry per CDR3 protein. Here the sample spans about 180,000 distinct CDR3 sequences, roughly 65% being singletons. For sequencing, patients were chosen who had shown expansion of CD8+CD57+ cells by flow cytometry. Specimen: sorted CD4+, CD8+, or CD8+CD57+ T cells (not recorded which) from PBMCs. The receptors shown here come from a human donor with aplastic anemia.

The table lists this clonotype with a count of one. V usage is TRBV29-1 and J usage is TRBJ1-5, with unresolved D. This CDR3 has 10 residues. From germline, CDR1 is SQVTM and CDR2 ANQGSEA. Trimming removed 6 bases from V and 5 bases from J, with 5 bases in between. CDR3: CSVVDQPQHF. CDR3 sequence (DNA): TGCAGCGTGGTGGATCAGCCCCAGCATTTT.

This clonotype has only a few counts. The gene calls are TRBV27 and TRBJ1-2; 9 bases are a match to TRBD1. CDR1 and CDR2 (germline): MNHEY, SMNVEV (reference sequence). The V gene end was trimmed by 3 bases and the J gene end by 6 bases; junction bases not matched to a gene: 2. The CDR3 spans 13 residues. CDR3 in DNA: TGTGCCAGCAGTTTTGGGACAGGGAATGGCTACACCTTC. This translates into CASSFGTGNGYTF.

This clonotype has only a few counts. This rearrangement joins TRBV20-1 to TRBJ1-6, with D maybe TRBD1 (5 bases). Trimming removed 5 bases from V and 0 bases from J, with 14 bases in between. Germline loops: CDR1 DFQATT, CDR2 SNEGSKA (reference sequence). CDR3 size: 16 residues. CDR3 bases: TGCAGTGCTGGCATGGGGGGTGGCTCCTATAATTCACCCCTCCACTTT. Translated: CSAGMGGGSYNSPLHF.

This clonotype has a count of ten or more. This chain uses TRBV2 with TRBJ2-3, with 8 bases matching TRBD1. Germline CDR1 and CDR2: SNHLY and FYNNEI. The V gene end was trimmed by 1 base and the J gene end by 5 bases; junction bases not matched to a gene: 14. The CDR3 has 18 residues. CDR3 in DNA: TGTGCCAGCAGTGAAGAACGGACAGGGTTCGAATTGAAAGATACGCAGTATTTT. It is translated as CASSEERTGFELKDTQYF.

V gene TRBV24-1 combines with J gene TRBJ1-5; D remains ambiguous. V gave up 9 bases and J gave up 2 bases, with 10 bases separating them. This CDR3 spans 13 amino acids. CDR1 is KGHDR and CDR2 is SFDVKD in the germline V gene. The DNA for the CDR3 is TGTGCCACCCGGGCCGCGGGCAATCAGCCCCAGCATTTT. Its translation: CATRAAGNQPQHF.

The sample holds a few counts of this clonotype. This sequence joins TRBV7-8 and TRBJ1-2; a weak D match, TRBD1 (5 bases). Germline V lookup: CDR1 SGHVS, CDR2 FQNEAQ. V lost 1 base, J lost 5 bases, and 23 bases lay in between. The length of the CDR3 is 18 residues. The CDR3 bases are TGTGCCAGCAGCTTAGAACTGAATTTGCCCAGGGAAGGTTATGGCTACACCTTC. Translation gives CASSLELNLPREGYGYTF.

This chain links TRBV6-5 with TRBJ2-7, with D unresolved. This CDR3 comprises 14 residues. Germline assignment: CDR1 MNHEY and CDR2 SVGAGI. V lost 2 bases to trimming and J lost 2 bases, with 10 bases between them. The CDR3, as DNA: TGTGCCAGCAGTTACGTAGGCGCTCCCTACGAGCAGTACTTC. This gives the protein CASSYVGAPYEQYF.

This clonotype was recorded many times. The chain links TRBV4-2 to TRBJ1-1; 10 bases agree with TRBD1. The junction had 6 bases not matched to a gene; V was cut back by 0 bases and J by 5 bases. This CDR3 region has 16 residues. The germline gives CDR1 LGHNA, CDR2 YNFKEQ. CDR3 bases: TGTGCCAGCAGCCAAGACCCCGGGACAGGGGAAACTGAAGCTTTCTTT. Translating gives CASSQDPGTGETEAFF.

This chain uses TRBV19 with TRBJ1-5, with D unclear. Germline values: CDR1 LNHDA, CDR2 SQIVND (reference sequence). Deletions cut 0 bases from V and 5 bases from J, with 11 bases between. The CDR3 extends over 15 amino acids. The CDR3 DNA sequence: TGTGCCAGTAGTATAGATCCGGGCAGCTATCAGCCCCAGCATTTT. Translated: CASSIDPGSYQPQHF.

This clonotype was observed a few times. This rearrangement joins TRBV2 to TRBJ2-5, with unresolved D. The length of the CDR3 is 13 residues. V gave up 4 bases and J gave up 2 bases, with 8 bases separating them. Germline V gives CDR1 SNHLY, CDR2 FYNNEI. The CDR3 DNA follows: TGTGCCAGCAGTGCGCGCAGGCAAGAGACCCAGTACTTC. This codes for CASSARRQETQYF.

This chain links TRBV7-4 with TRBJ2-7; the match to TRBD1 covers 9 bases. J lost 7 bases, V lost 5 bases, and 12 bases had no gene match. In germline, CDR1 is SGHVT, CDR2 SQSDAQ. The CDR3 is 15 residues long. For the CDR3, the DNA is TGTGCCAGCAGCCCACAGGGGGCTCTTGAAGGGGAGCAGTACTTC. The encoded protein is CASSPQGALEGEQYF.